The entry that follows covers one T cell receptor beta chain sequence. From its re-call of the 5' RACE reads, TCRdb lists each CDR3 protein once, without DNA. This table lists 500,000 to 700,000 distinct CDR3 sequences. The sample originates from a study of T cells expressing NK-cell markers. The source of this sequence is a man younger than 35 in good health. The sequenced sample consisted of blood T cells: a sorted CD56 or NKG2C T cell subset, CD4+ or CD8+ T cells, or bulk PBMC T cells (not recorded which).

CDR3 region: CSASGSKTNEQFF. The gene calls are TRBV20-1 and TRBJ2-1; the D call from TCRdb, TRBD2, cannot be confirmed without DNA. CDR1 is DFQATT and CDR2 is SNEGSKA in the germline V gene (reference sequence). The CDR3 extends over 13 amino acids.